Reported below is one TCR beta chain. The antigen is not known. CDR3 length: 19 residues. V lost 4 bases and J lost 4, with 27 bases in between. CDR1 is SGHVS, CDR2 FQNEAQ, per germline. TCRdb keeps only in-frame clones here, not all; method: immunoSEQ multiplex PCR. The sample consists of a few hundred thousand clones, less than 98% of them appearing once. Donors comprised only Caucasian adults living in Nashville, Tennessee. This sample stems from a study of shared clonotypes between healthy human individuals. Study-level findings and limits: The naive CD4 repertoires of several donors were compared, and around 5% of clonotypes were shared. Some clonotypes were shared by all four sorted-subset donors, while others were not shared. The non-shared ones had lower generation probabilities than the shared ones.

The V and J genes are TRBV7-8 and TRBJ2-3, with TRBD2 as a possible D gene (5 bases). The source of this sequence is a woman aged 25 to 39 in good health. Sequenced material: naive CD4+ T cells sorted from blood. The subset here: CD45RA+ positively selected. The CDR3 spells CASSSRRYNLGRGPDTQYF. The CDR3 nucleotides read TGTGCCAGCAGCTCCCGGCGATATAACTTAGGTCGGGGTCCAGATACGCAGTATTTT.